A single sample gave rise to the 17 T cell receptor beta chains below, sequenced in a study of blood T cell repertoires in COVID-19. The repertoire was sequenced with immunoSEQ multiplex PCR; TCRdb's copy has only in-frame clones and lacks some. The sample includes around 100,000 clones, approximately 80% seen only once; the top ten take 12%. Material: peripheral blood. The receptors were sampled from a human donor in a cohort sampled during active COVID-19.

The chain couples TRBV19 to TRBJ1-5; 8 bases are shared with TRBD1. Per germline, CDR1 LNHDA and CDR2 SQIVND (reference sequence). There are 14 residues in the CDR3. J was trimmed by 6 bases and V by 6 bases; bases with no gene match: 7. Here the CDR3 DNA reads TGTGCCAGTAGGGCCAGGGGGCAAGGTCAGCCCCAGCATTTT. Amino acid sequence: CASRARGQGQPQHF.

This clone was seen once. The CDR3 region has the DNA TGTGCCAGCAGCCAAGATTCGTACAGGGCTGGCTACACCTTC. It codes for CASSQDSYRAGYTF. The chain uses TRBV3-1 (or the pseudogene TRBV3-2) and TRBJ1-2, with D tentatively TRBD1 (6 bases). Germline loops: CDR1 LGHDT, CDR2 YNNKEL (reference sequence). The CDR3 extends over 14 amino acids. The ends were cut back, 0 bases at V and 7 bases at J, with 12 bases in the middle.

The CDR3 loop is CASSPEGVGVKNIQYF. The CDR3 nucleotides read TGCGCCAGCAGCCCTGAGGGGGTAGGGGTCAAAAACATTCAGTACTTC. The chain uses TRBV5-1 and TRBJ2-4; tentative D call: TRBD1 (6 bases). Trimming left V 4 bases short and J 3 bases short, with 17 bases between. This CDR3 has 16 amino acids. CDR1 SGHRS and CDR2 YFSETQ come from the germline V gene.

The rearrangement uses TRBV5-1 and TRBJ2-5; D unresolved. The CDR3 spans 13 residues. The germline V gene has CDR1 SGHRS and CDR2 YFSETQ. Trimming cost V 0 bases and J 4 bases, with 7 bases left between them. CDR3 loop: CASSLAQRETQYF. CDR3 nucleotides: TGCGCCAGCAGCTTGGCCCAGCGAGAGACCCAGTACTTC.

This rearrangement joins TRBV2 to TRBJ2-5, with 13 bases aligning to TRBD2. Trimming took 8 bases from V and 5 from J; bases not matched to a gene: 8. The CDR3 length is 15 residues. The germline CDR1 and CDR2 sequences are SNHLY and FYNNEI. DNA of the CDR3: TGTGCCAGCCGGAGGACTAGCGGGGGCCGGGAGACCCAGTACTTC. Its translation: CASRRTSGGRETQYF.

This clone showed up just once. This chain uses TRBV9 with TRBJ1-1, with D unclear. V was shortened by 4 bases and J by 3 bases, with 16 bases between the two germline ends. Germline V lookup: CDR1 SGDLS, CDR2 YYNGEE. The CDR3 length is 15 residues. The CDR3 is CASSHPQRGYTEAFF. Here the CDR3 DNA reads TGTGCCAGCAGCCACCCCCAACGGGGTTACACTGAAGCTTTCTTT.

This rearrangement joins TRBV30 to TRBJ2-4; tentatively, D is TRBD2 (5 bases). The CDR3 covers 14 residues. Trimming took off 1 base at V and 2 bases at J, with 9 bases between the two ends. Germline CDR1 and CDR2: GTSNPN and SVGIG (reference sequence). CDR3 DNA sequence: TGTGCCTGGAGTGGAGTCGGGACCAAAAACATTCAGTACTTC. Its protein product is CAWSGVGTKNIQYF.

The chain is built from TRBV12-3 or TRBV12-4 and TRBJ1-2; D not certain. The CDR3 consists of 13 residues. Trimming stripped 1 base from V and 1 base from J, with 4 bases between. CDR3 sequence reads: CASSLGLNYGYTF. In DNA, the CDR3 is TGTGCCAGCAGTTTAGGACTTAACTATGGCTACACCTTC.

The chain joins TRBV27 to TRBJ2-1; 10 bases are a match to TRBD1. With V trimmed by 3 bases and J by 7 bases, 9 bases remained unmatched. The CDR3 runs to 16 residues. Germline V CDR1 and CDR2: MNHEY, SMNVEV (reference sequence). This CDR3 is CASSFFRTGGRNEQFF. The CDR3 nucleotides are TGTGCCAGCAGTTTTTTTCGGACAGGGGGAAGAAATGAGCAGTTCTTC.

The gene calls are TRBV25-1 and TRBJ2-7; D is unresolved. CDR3 size: 14 residues. Trimming stripped 2 bases from V and 5 bases from J, with 13 bases between. Germline V lookup: CDR1 MGHDK, CDR2 SYGVNS. The CDR3 sequence: CASSERRVPHEQYF. In DNA form, the CDR3 reads TGTGCCAGCAGTGAAAGGAGAGTCCCCCACGAGCAGTACTTC.

This sequence joins TRBV7-2 and TRBJ1-1; possibly TRBD1 for D (6 bases). V lost 5 bases and J 1 base, leaving 11 bases between the germline ends. CDR3 length equals 14 residues. Germline loops: CDR1 SGHTA, CDR2 FQGNSA. DNA for the CDR3: TGTGCCAGCAGCCTCAAGACAGGGAACACTGAAGCTTTCTTT. This codes for CASSLKTGNTEAFF. The variable domain in full, with the rest retrieved from reference TRBV7-2 and TRBJ1-1, is GAGVSQSPSNKVTEKGKDVELRCDPISGHTALYWYRQSLGQGLEFLIYFQGNSAPDKSGLPSDRFSAERTGGSVSTLTIQRTQQEDSAVYLCASSLKTGNTEAFFGQGTRLTVV.

The J gene is TRBJ2-7, the V gene TRBV7-2, with D maybe TRBD2 (5 bases). V was shortened by 2 bases and J by 6 bases, with 14 bases between the two germline ends. This CDR3 has 14 residues. Looked up from germline, CDR1 is SGHTA and CDR2 is FQGNSA. The chain's CDR3 is CASSLRFRGAEQYF. The CDR3 nucleotides read TGTGCCAGCAGCTTAAGATTTCGGGGAGCCGAGCAGTACTTC.

This sequence joins TRBV4-1 and TRBJ2-1, with a possible D match to TRBD1 (6 bases). Germline V gives CDR1 MGHRA, CDR2 YSYEKL. The CDR3 is 15 residues long. V lost 1 base, J lost 2 bases, and 9 bases lay in between. The CDR3 DNA sequence: TGCGCCAGCAGCCAAGGGGGGCAGACCTACAATGAGCAGTTCTTC. It specifies CASSQGGQTYNEQFF.

In this sample, this clone turned up once. This same CDR3 is encoded by further DNA sequences in the sample. CDR3 nucleotides: TGTGCCAGCAGTCACAGGGTTACTAATGAAAAACTGTTTTTT. It translates to CASSHRVTNEKLFF. J is TRBJ1-4 and V is TRBV2; D possibly corresponds to TRBD1 (6 bases). CDR3 size: 14 residues. Between the trimmed V and J ends, which lost 5 bases and 2 bases, there was a span of 9 bases. The germline gives CDR1 SNHLY, CDR2 FYNNEI.

In DNA, the CDR3 is TGTGCCAGCAGCGCCCCCAGTAGGGCGGGGGGGAAAGAGACCCAGTACTTC. This translates into CASSAPSRAGGKETQYF. V and J are TRBV7-2 and TRBJ2-5; TRBD2 matches 9 bases. Germline trimming cut 5 bases from V and 3 bases from J; bases unmatched to any gene: 13. This CDR3 comprises 17 residues. Looked up from germline, CDR1 is SGHTA and CDR2 is FQGNSA.

The V call is TRBV27, the J call TRBJ2-1; D not certain. Trimming cost V 4 bases and J 3 bases, with 7 bases left between them. Germline V gene sequence: CDR1 MNHEY, CDR2 SMNVEV (reference sequence). The CDR3 has 13 amino acids. CDR3 protein: CASSYKIYNEQFF. CDR3 coding DNA: TGTGCCAGCAGTTACAAGATCTACAATGAGCAGTTCTTC.

The gene calls are TRBV30 and TRBJ2-1; TRBD2 aligns across 9 bases. Germline V CDR1 and CDR2: GTSNPN, SVGIG (reference sequence). The CDR3 contains 12 residues. V was pared by 0 bases and J by 15 bases, with 6 bases of the junction left unmatched. The CDR3 sequence is CAWSVASGGPFF. In nucleotides, the CDR3 is TGTGCCTGGAGTGTGGCGAGCGGGGGGCCGTTCTTC.